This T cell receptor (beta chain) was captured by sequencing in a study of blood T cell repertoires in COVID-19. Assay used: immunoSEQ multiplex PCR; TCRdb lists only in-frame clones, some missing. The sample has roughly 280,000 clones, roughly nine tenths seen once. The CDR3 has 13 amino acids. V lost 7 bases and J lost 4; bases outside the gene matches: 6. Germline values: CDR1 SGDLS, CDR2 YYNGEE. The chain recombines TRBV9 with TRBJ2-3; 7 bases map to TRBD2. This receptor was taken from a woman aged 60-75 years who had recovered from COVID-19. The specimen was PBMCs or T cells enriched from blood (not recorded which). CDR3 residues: CASGTTGSDTQYF. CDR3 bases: TGTGCCAGCGGGACTACTGGTTCAGATACGCAGTATTTT.